A single sample gave rise to the 3 T cell receptor beta chains below, sequenced in a study of T cells after yellow fever vaccination. TCRdb redid the calling of the 5' RACE reads with MiXCR, one entry per CDR3 protein. The sample records approximately 340,000 distinct CDR3 sequences, 8.7% being singletons. Sequences were derived from PBMCs, sampled on the day of the first yellow fever vaccination. The source is a man aged 18 to 35 who received the YFV17D yellow fever vaccine.

This clonotype appeared many times. The gene calls are TRBV7-6 and TRBJ2-1; D perhaps matches TRBD2 (6 bases). CDR3 length: 14 residues. Germline CDR1 reads SGHVS; CDR2 reads FNYEAQ. The V gene lost 0 bases and the J gene lost 7 bases, with 10 bases spanning the gap. CDR3 sequence: CASSLAGGNNEQFF. DNA for the CDR3: TGTGCCAGCAGCTTAGCGGGGGGAAATAATGAGCAGTTCTTC.

V usage is TRBV19 and J usage is TRBJ2-1; D gene uncertain. V gave up 4 bases and J gave up 6 bases, with 31 bases separating them. The V gene's germline CDR1 is LNHDA and CDR2 SQIVND (reference sequence). The CDR3 sequence is 20 residues long. CDR3 nucleotide sequence: TGTGCCAGTAGTACCTCCTGGTGGGAATCAAACGTTTGGGGTCCCAATGAGCAGTTCTTC. Its translation: CASSTSWWESNVWGPNEQFF.

In its sample, this clonotype was seen many times. V is TRBV29-1 and J is TRBJ1-1; possible D gene TRBD1, 6 bases. Germline V gene data show CDR1 as SQVTM and CDR2 as ANQGSEA. V lost 3 bases and J lost 0, with 8 bases in between. CDR3 length: 13 residues. In DNA, the CDR3 is TGCAGCGTTGACAGGGGCCTGAACACTGAAGCTTTCTTT. This encodes CSVDRGLNTEAFF.